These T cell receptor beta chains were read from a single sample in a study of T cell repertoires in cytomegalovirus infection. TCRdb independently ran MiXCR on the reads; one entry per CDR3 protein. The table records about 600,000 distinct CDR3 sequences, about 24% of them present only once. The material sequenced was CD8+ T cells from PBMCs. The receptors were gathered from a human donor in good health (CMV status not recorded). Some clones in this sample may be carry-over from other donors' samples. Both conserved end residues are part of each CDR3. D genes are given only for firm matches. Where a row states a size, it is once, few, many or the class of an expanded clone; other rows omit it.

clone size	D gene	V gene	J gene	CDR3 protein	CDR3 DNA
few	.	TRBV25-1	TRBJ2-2	CASSTGGELFF	TGTGCCAGCAGTACCGGGGGGGAGCTGTTTTTT
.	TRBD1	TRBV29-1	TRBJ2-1	CSVVTGTGVLEQFF	TGCAGCGTTGTGACCGGGACAGGGGTTCTTGAGCAGTTCTTC
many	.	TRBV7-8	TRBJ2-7	CASSSRQTALEQYF	TGTGCCAGCAGCTCTAGACAGACAGCCCTCGAGCAGTACTTC
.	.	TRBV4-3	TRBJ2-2	CASSRDTKTNTGELFF	TGCGCCAGCAGCCGAGACACCAAAACGAACACCGGGGAGCTGTTTTTT
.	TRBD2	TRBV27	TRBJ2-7	CASRSTSGGSYEQYF	TGTGCCAGCAGGTCGACTAGCGGGGGGTCCTACGAGCAGTACTTC
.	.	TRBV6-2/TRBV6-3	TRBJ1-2	CASSYLENLFTGGYTF	TGTGCCAGCAGTTACCTCGAAAATCTATTCACGGGAGGCTACACCTTC
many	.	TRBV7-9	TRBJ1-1	CASSLRGDAFF	TGTGCCAGCAGCTTAAGAGGGGACGCTTTCTTT
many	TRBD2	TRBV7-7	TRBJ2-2	CASSLRTSGPNTGELFF	TGTGCTAGCAGCTTAAGAACTAGCGGACCGAACACCGGGGAGCTGTTTTTT
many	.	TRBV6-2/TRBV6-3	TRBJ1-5	CASSSVSNQPQHF	TGTGCCAGCAGTTCCGTCTCCAATCAGCCCCAGCATTTT
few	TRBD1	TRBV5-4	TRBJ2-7	CASSNGQGVGEQYF	TGTGCCAGCAGCAATGGACAGGGGGTGGGCGAGCAGTACTTC
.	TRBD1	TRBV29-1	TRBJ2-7	CSVEMPGTGDYEQYF	TGCAGCGTTGAAATGCCCGGGACAGGGGACTACGAGCAGTACTTC
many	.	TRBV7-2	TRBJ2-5	CASSLGGTKETQYF	TGTGCCAGCAGCTTAGGGGGGACAAAAGAGACCCAGTACTTC
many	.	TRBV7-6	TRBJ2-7	CASSLAGEAYEQYF	TGTGCCAGCAGCTTAGCGGGGGAAGCCTACGAGCAGTACTTC
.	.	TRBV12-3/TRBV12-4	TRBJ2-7	CVSNFGNLGEQYF	TGTGTCAGCAACTTTGGGAACTTGGGGGAGCAGTACTTC
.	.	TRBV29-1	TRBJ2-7	CRVEVSDRGYEQYF	TGCCGCGTTGAAGTATCGGACAGAGGATACGAGCAGTACTTC
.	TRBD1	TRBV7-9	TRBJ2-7	CASSLGDRGHEQYF	TGTGCCAGCAGCTTAGGGGACAGGGGTCACGAGCAGTACTTC
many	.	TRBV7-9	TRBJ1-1	CASSGSTEAFF	TGTGCCAGCAGCGGGAGCACTGAAGCTTTCTTT
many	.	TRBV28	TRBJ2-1	CASSLRAGLGNEQFF	TGTGCCAGCAGTTTAAGGGCAGGCCTGGGGAATGAGCAGTTCTTC
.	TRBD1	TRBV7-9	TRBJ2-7	CASSLPGQASYEQYF	TGTGCCAGCAGCCTGCCGGGACAGGCTTCCTACGAGCAGTACTTC
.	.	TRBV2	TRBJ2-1	CASSSRISYNEQFF	TGTGCCAGCAGTAGTAGGATCTCCTACAATGAGCAGTTCTTC
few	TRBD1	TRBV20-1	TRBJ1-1	CSARVGGQGTRSEAFF	TGCAGTGCTAGAGTGGGGGGACAGGGGACTCGCTCTGAAGCTTTCTTT
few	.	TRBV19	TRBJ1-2	CASSSGDIPNGYTF	TGTGCCAGTAGTTCGGGGGACATTCCCAATGGCTACACCTTC
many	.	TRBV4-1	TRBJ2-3	CASSQDRFLSSTDTQYF	TGCGCCAGCAGCCAAGATCGATTCCTATCTAGCACAGATACGCAGTATTTT
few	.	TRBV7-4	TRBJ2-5	CASTPEDETQYF	TGTGCCAGCACCCCAGAGGATGAGACCCAGTACTTC
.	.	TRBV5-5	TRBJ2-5	CASSLNRTAETQYF	TGTGCCAGCAGCCTCAACCGTACCGCAGAGACCCAGTACTTC
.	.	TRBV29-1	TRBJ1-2	CSVPRAQGKGYTF	TGCAGCGTTCCAAGGGCGCAGGGTAAAGGCTACACCTTC
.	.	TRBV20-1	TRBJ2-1	CSASPRGLKHEQFF	TGCAGTGCTAGTCCCCGAGGGCTAAAGCATGAGCAGTTCTTC
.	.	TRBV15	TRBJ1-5	CATSRDLGNSQPQHF	TGTGCCACCAGCAGAGATTTGGGGAATAGTCAGCCCCAGCATTTT
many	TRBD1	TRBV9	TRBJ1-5	CASSASGGDSNQPQHF	TGTGCCAGCAGCGCCTCAGGGGGGGATAGCAATCAGCCCCAGCATTTT
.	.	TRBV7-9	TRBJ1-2	CASSPPSWGYGYTF	TGTGCCAGCAGCCCCCCTTCTTGGGGCTATGGCTACACCTTC
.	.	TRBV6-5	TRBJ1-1	CASILGTEAFF	TGTGCCAGCATTCTGGGAACTGAAGCTTTCTTT
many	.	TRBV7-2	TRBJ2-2	CASSLGVELFF	TGTGCCAGCAGCTTAGGGGTGGAGCTGTTTTTT
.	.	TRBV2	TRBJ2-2	CASPGGGASGELFF	TGTGCCAGCCCCGGAGGAGGGGCGAGCGGGGAGCTGTTTTTT
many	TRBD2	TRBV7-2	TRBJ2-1	CASNLLAGSYNEQFF	TGTGCCAGCAACCTTTTAGCGGGCTCCTACAATGAGCAGTTCTTC
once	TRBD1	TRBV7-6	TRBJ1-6	CASRPGTGDSPLHF	TGTGCCAGCAGACCTGGGACAGGGGATTCACCCCTCCACTTT
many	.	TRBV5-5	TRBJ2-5	CASSPETGEETQYF	TGTGCCAGCAGCCCCGAGACTGGAGAAGAGACCCAGTACTTC
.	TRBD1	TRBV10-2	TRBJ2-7	CASTEGQPNGIYEQYF	TGCGCCAGCACTGAGGGACAGCCTAACGGGATCTACGAGCAGTACTTC
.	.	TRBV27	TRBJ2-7	CASSIRPYSYEQYF	TGTGCCAGCAGCATCAGGCCCTACTCCTACGAGCAGTACTTC
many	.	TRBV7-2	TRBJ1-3	CASSYLRDPSLGGNTIYF	TGTGCCAGCAGCTACCTACGGGACCCAAGTCTCGGTGGAAACACCATATATTTT
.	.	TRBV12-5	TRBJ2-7	CASTGEEGYEQYF	TGTGCTAGTACCGGGGAGGAGGGCTACGAGCAGTACTTC
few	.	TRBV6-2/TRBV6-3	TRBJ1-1	CASSYRVHLEAFF	TGTGCCAGCAGTTACCGGGTCCACCTTGAAGCTTTCTTT
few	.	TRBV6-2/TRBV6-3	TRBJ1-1	CASSYSATLAFF	TGTGCCAGCAGTTACTCCGCGACCCTAGCTTTCTTT